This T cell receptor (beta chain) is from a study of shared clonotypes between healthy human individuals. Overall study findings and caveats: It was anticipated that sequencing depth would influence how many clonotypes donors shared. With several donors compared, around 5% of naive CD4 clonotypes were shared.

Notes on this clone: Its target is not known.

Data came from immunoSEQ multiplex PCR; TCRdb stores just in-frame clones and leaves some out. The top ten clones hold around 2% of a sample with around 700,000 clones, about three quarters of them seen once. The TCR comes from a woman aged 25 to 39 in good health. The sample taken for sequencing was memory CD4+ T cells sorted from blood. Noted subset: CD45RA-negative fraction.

The chain's CDR3 is CASSYWANTGELFF. In DNA form, the CDR3 reads TGTGCCAGCAGTTATTGGGCTAACACCGGGGAGCTGTTTTTT. The rearrangement joins TRBV6-5 to TRBJ2-2; D unclear. Trimming took off 3 bases at V and 2 bases at J, with 7 bases between the two ends. The CDR3 is 14 amino acids. From germline, CDR1 is MNHEY and CDR2 SVGAGI.